What follows are 21 T cell receptor beta chains derived from one specimen sequenced in a study of T cells in Graves' hyperthyroidism and ophthalmopathy. RNA transcripts yielded amplified TCR beta CDR3 regions. In the first-round RT-PCR of the TCR CDR3, the HTBI primer set was used. TCRdb ran MiXCR on the multiplex PCR reads and lists one entry per CDR3 protein. The sample lists 130,000 to 150,000 distinct CDR3 sequences, roughly a fifth seen once, with 60% to 80% in the top ten. What was sequenced was blood. The source is a woman aged 50 to 65 with Graves' hyperthyroidism that later progressed to Graves' ophthalmopathy.

This clonotype was recorded at least ten times. V and J are TRBV28 and TRBJ2-7; D gene uncertain. V lost 8 bases and J lost 2, with 7 bases in between. Per the germline V gene, CDR1 is MDHEN and CDR2 is SYDVKM. This CDR3 is built from 11 residues. The CDR3 reads CASATPYEQYF. The CDR3 DNA reads as TGTGCCAGCGCCACACCCTACGAGCAGTACTTC.

This clonotype was found a few times. V usage is TRBV10-3 and J usage is TRBJ2-7; D is possibly TRBD2 (5 bases). The germline V gene encodes CDR1 ENHRY and CDR2 SYGVKD. This CDR3 has 12 amino acids. V shed 6 bases and J shed 8 bases, with 14 bases lying between them. The CDR3 reads CAISEDWIQQYF. CDR3 nucleotide sequence: TGTGCCATCAGCGAGGACTGGATCCAGCAGTACTTC.

The J gene is TRBJ1-4, the V gene TRBV4-1; D is possibly TRBD1 (5 bases). Between the trimmed V and J ends, which lost 4 bases and 8 bases, there was a span of 23 bases. CDR3 length: 17 amino acids. Germline V CDR1 and CDR2: MGHRA, YSYEKL. In DNA form, the CDR3 reads TGCGCCAGCAGCCCTAACCCCGACAGCAACTGGGGGGAAAAACTGTTTTTT. Its protein product is CASSPNPDSNWGEKLFF.

This clonotype has a count of ten or more. A read error is possible here, since a much larger clone lies one base away. This chain joins TRBV7-3 and TRBJ2-5, with 10 bases fitting TRBD2. Trimming at V came to 4 bases and at J to 5 bases, leaving 25 bases not matched to a gene. CDR1 and CDR2 (germline): SGHTA, FQGTGA. There are 21 residues in the CDR3. The CDR3 DNA reads TGTGCCAGCAGCTACCTAAACCTCCAGCGGGAGGGCCCTTTCCTTTACGAGACCCAGTACTTC. Translation: CASSYLNLQREGPFLYETQYF.

Ten or more counts support this clonotype. The chain employs TRBV7-9 and TRBJ1-1, with D hard to call. This CDR3 comprises 15 residues. Germline-derived CDR1 and CDR2 are SEHNR and FQNEAQ (reference sequence). Trimming removed 0 bases from V and 1 base from J, with 9 bases in between. The CDR3 region is CASSLALMENTEAFF. The CDR3 DNA reads TGTGCCAGCAGCTTAGCGCTAATGGAGAACACTGAAGCTTTCTTT.

This chain joins TRBV11-2 and TRBJ2-7; the D is unclear. The germline V gene encodes CDR1 SGHAT and CDR2 FQNNGV. V shed 5 bases and J shed 5 bases, with 16 bases lying between them. The CDR3 is 14 amino acids. Here the CDR3 DNA reads TGTGCCAGCAGCGTCTCTTTCTTCCGGGACGAGCAGTACTTC. It translates to CASSVSFFRDEQYF.

Many counts were recorded for this clonotype. The chain combines TRBV13 with TRBJ2-7; D is possibly TRBD2 (6 bases). The germline V and J ends were trimmed by 5 bases and 4 bases, with 12 bases remaining between them. The CDR3 covers 13 residues. Germline loops: CDR1 PRHDT, CDR2 FYEKMQ (reference sequence). The CDR3 is CASSRIRGYEQYF. CDR3 in DNA: TGTGCCAGCAGCCGAATTCGGGGGTACGAGCAGTACTTC.

In this sample, this clonotype turned up many times. The chain joins TRBV28 to TRBJ1-1; D unclear. V was trimmed by 2 bases and J by 2 bases, leaving 9 bases between them. CDR3 length equals 14 residues. Germline V gives CDR1 MDHEN, CDR2 SYDVKM. The CDR3 loop is CASSLLQKNTEAFF. CDR3 bases: TGTGCCAGCAGTTTACTGCAAAAAAACACTGAAGCTTTCTTT.

This clonotype was seen at least ten times. CDR3 sequence reads: CAWRGDRGSEAFF. CDR3 nucleotides: TGTGCCTGGAGAGGGGACAGGGGCAGCGAAGCTTTCTTT. The J gene is TRBJ1-1, the V gene TRBV30; 10 positions agree with TRBD1. The length of the CDR3 is 13 residues. With 3 bases clipped from V and 8 bases from J, the junction kept 6 bases outside the gene matches. Germline V gives CDR1 GTSNPN, CDR2 SVGIG (reference sequence).

About this clonotype: A single base separates this from a much larger clone, so it may be a read error. The rearrangement uses TRBV20-1 and TRBJ2-7; D may correspond to TRBD1 or TRBD2 (6 bases each). Trimming stripped 4 bases from V and 7 bases from J, with 17 bases between. The CDR3 runs 13 residues. Germline V gives CDR1 DFQATT, CDR2 SNEGSKA (reference sequence). The CDR3 DNA is TGCAGTGCTAAGGGGGAGGCAGTCGATGAGCAGTACTTC. It is translated as CSAKGEAVDEQYF.

The chain has TRBV10-3 and TRBJ1-6; 8 positions agree with TRBD1. The CDR3 is 15 amino acids. Germline lookup yields CDR1 ENHRY and CDR2 SYGVKD. V was pared by 7 bases and J by 6 bases, with 8 bases of the junction left unmatched. CDR3 amino acids: CAIISDREGNSPLHF. Here the CDR3 DNA reads TGTGCCATCATCTCGGACAGGGAAGGTAATTCACCCCTCCACTTT.

The V gene is TRBV5-6, the J gene TRBJ2-1; 8 bases line up with TRBD1. The germline CDR1 and CDR2 sequences are SGHDT and YYEEEE. The CDR3 is 15 amino acids. Unmatched junction bases numbered 7, after V lost 3 bases and J lost 5 bases. The CDR3 DNA follows: TGTGCCAGCAGCTCAGGAGGGACAGGTAACAATGAGCAGTTCTTC. Translating gives CASSSGGTGNNEQFF.

The chain uses TRBV27 and TRBJ2-7; 7 nucleotides align to TRBD2. The CDR3 length is 15 residues. V shed 6 bases and J 2 bases; nucleotides not matched to a gene: 10. CDR1 and CDR2 from the germline V gene are MNHEY and SMNVEV (reference sequence). The CDR3 region is CASSPRELAAYEQYF. For the CDR3, the DNA is TGTGCCAGCAGCCCCCGGGAGCTAGCGGCCTACGAGCAGTACTTC.

This clonotype has just a few counts. No conserved phenylalanine or tryptophan is present at the end of the CDR3, so a read error is the likely explanation. The DNA is left out, because the CDR3 cannot be placed on it with certainty; the CDR3 is given as TCRdb lists it. J is TRBJ2-1 and V is TRBV28; the table gives TRBD2 as D, unverified against the DNA. The CDR3 is 10 residues long, ends included. Germline values: CDR1 MDHEN, CDR2 SYDVKM. CDR3 protein: CASSFPQGLT.

This chain uses TRBV12-3 or TRBV12-4 with TRBJ2-1; 13 nucleotides align to TRBD2. After removal of 10 bases from V and 10 bases from J, the junction contained 13 bases not matched to a gene. The CDR3 runs 15 residues. The CDR3 sequence is CAIQSGLAGLGEQFF. Written as DNA, the CDR3 is TGTGCCATCCAGTCGGGACTAGCGGGATTGGGAGAGCAGTTCTTC.

This clonotype was detected many times. The V and J genes are TRBV18 and TRBJ1-2, with D perhaps matching TRBD1 (6 bases). The CDR3 loop spans 13 amino acids. Trimming took off 6 bases at V and 4 bases at J, with 12 bases between the two ends. Per the germline V gene, CDR1 is KGHSH and CDR2 is LQKENI. CDR3 nucleotide sequence: TGTGCCAGCTCCCCCGGGGGCGGCTATGGCTACACCTTC. Translated: CASSPGGGYGYTF.

The V and J genes are TRBV18 and TRBJ2-7; possibly TRBD2 for D (5 bases). Germline CDR1 and CDR2: KGHSH and LQKENI. This CDR3 comprises 14 residues. V was pared by 2 bases and J by 2 bases, with 10 bases between. In DNA, the CDR3 is TGTGCCAGCTCACCAGAGGGATCCACCTACGAGCAGTACTTC. This sequence encodes CASSPEGSTYEQYF.

This clonotype has a handful of counts. The CDR3 is CSPHQETQYF. CDR3 DNA: TGCAGTCCCCACCAAGAGACCCAGTACTTC. The rearrangement uses TRBV20-1 and TRBJ2-5; no firm D call. The CDR3 runs 10 residues. V shed 8 bases and J shed 0 bases, with 4 bases lying between them. Germline CDR1 and CDR2: DFQATT and SNEGSKA (reference sequence).

V is TRBV3-1 and J is TRBJ2-7, with 7 bases lining up with TRBD2. The CDR3 runs 13 residues. V shed 10 bases, J shed 1 base, and the junction held 7 bases outside the gene matches. Germline-derived CDR1 and CDR2 are LGHDT and YNNKEL (reference sequence). Written as DNA, the CDR3 is TGTGCCACTAAGAGGCGGGAGTCCTACGAGCAGTACTTC. Translated: CATKRRESYEQYF.

This clonotype was recorded at least ten times. The chain carries TRBV20-1 and TRBJ2-1; 8 bases map to TRBD2. J lost 7 bases, V lost 3 bases, and 2 bases had no gene match. From germline, CDR1 is DFQATT and CDR2 SNEGSKA (reference sequence). CDR3 size: 12 residues. CDR3 sequence (DNA): TGCAGTGCTAGCGGGAGGGGGAATGAGCAGTTCTTC. This codes for CSASGRGNEQFF.

This rearrangement joins TRBV9 to TRBJ1-1; D call uncertain. Germline V gene sequence: CDR1 SGDLS, CDR2 YYNGEE. Trimming stripped 0 bases from V and 4 bases from J, with 10 bases between. This CDR3 has 14 residues. The CDR3 spells CASSVGERFTEAFF. Here the CDR3 DNA reads TGTGCCAGCAGCGTAGGTGAGAGGTTCACTGAAGCTTTCTTT.